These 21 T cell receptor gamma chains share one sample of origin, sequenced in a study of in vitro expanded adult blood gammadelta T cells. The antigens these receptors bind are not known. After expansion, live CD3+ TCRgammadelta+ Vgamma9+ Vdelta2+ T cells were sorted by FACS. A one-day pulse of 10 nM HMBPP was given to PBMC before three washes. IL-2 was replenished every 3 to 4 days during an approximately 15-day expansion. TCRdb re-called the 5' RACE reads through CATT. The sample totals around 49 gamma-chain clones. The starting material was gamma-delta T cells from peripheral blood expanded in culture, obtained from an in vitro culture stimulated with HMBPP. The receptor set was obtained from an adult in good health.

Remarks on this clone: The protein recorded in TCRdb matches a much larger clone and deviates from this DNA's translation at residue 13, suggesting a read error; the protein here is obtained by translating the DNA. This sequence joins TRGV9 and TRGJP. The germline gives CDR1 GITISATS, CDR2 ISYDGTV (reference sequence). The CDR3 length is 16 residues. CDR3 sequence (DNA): TGTGCCTTGTGGGAGGTGCGCGAGTTGGGCAAAAAAAACAAGGTATTT. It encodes CALWEVRELGKKNKVF.

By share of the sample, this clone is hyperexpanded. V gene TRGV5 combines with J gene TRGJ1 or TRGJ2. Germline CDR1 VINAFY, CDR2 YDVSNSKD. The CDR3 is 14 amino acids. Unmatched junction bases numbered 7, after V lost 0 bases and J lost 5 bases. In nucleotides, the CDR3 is TGTGCCACCTGGGACAGGCCTATGAATTATAAGAAACTCTTT. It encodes CATWDRPMNYKKLF.

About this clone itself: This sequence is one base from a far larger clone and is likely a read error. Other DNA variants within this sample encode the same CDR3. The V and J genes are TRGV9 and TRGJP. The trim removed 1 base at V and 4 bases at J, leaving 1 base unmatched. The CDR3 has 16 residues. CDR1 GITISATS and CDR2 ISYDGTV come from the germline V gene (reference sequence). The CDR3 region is CALWEVQELGKKIKVF. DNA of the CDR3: TGTGCCTTGTGGGAGGTACAAGAGTTGGGCAAAAAAATCAAGGTATTT.

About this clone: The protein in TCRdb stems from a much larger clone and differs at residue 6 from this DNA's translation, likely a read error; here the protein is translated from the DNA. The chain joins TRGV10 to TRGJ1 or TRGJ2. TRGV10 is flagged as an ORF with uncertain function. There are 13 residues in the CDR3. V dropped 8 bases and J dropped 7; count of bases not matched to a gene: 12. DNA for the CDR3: TGTGCTGCGTGGGATTGCCCCAACTATAAGAAACTCTTT. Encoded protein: CAAWDCPNYKKLF.

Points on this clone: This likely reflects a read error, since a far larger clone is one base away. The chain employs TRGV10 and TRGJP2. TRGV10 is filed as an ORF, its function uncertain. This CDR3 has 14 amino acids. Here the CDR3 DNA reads TGTGCTGCGTGGGATTATAGGGTGGATTGGTTCAAGACGTTT. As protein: CAAWDYRVDWFKTF.

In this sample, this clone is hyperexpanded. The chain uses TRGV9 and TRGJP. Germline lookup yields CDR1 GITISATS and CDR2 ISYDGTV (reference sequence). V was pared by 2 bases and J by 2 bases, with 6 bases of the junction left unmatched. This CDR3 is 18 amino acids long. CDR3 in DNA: TGTGCCTTGTGGGAGGCGTCTAGGCAAGAGTTGGGCAAAAAAATCAAGGTATTT. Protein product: CALWEASRQELGKKIKVF.

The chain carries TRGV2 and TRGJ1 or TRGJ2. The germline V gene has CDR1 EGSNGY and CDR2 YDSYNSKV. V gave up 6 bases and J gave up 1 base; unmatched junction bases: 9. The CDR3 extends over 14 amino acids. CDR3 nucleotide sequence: TGTGCCACCTGGACCTACCCAAATTATTATAAGAAACTCTTT. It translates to CATWTYPNYYKKLF.

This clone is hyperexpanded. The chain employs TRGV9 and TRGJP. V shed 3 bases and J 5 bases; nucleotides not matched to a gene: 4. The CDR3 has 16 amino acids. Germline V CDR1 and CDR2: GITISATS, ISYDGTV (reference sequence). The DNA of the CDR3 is TGTGCCTTGTGGGAGTTGAAAGAGTTGGGCAAAAAAATCAAGGTATTT. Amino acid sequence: CALWELKELGKKIKVF.

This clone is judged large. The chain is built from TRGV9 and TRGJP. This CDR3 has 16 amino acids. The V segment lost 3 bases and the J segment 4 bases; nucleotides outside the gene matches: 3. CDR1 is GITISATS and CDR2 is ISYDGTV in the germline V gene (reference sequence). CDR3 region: CALWERQELGKKIKVF. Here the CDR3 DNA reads TGTGCCTTGTGGGAGCGTCAAGAGTTGGGCAAAAAAATCAAGGTATTT.

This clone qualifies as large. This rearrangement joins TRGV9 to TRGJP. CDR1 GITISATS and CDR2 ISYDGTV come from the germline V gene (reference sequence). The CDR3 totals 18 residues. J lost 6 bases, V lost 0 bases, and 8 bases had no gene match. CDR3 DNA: TGTGCCTTGTGGGAGGTGCAGGGTGGAGAGTTGGGCAAAAAAATCAAGGTATTT. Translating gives CALWEVQGGELGKKIKVF.

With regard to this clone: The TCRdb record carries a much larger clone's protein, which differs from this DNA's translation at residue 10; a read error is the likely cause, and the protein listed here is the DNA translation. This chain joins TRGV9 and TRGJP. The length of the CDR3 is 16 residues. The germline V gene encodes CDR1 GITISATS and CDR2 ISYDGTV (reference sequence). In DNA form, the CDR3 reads TGTGCCTTGTGGGACGGCGGGGAGTTGAGCAAAAAAATCAAGGTATTT. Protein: CALWDGGELSKKIKVF.

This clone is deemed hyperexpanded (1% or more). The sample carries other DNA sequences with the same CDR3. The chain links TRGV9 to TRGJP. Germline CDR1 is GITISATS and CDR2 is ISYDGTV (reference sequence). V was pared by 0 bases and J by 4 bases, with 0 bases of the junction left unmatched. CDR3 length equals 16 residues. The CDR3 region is CALWEVQELGKKIKVF. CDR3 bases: TGTGCCTTGTGGGAGGTGCAAGAGTTGGGCAAAAAAATCAAGGTATTT.

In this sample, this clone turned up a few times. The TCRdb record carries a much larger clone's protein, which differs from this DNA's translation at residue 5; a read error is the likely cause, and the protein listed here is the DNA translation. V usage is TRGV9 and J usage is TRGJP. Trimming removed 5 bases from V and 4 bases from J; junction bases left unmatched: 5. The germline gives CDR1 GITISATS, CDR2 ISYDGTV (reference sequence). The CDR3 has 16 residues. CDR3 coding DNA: TGTGCCTTGTGGGTCCCTCAAGAGTTGGGCAAAAAAATCAAGGTATTT. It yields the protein CALWVPQELGKKIKVF.

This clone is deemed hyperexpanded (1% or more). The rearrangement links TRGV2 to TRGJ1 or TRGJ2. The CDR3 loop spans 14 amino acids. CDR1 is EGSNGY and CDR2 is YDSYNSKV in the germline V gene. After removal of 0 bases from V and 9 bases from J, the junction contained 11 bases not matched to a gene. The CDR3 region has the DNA TGTGCCACCTGGGACGGGAGTTTCGGAGGTAAGAAACTCTTT. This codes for CATWDGSFGGKKLF.

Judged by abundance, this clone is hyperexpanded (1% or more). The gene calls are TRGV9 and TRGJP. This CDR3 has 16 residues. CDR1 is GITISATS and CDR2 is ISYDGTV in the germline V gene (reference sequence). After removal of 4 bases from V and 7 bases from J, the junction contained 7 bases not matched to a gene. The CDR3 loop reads CALWDGGELGKKIKVF. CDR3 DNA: TGTGCCTTGTGGGACGGCGGGGAGTTGGGCAAAAAAATCAAGGTATTT.

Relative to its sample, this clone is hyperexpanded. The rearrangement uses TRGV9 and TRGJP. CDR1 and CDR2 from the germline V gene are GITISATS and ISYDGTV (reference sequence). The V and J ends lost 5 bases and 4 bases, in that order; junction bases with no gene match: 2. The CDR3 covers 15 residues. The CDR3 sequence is CALWVQELGKKIKVF. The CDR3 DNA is TGTGCCTTGTGGGTTCAAGAGTTGGGCAAAAAAATCAAGGTATTT.

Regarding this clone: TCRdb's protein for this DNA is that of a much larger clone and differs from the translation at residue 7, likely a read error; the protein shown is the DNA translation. This CDR3 is CALWEVCELGKKIKVF. As DNA, the CDR3 is TGTGCCTTGTGGGAGGTGTGCGAGTTGGGCAAAAAAATCAAGGTATTT. The J gene is TRGJP, the V gene TRGV9. Trimming removed 0 bases from V and 7 bases from J; junction bases left unmatched: 3. The germline CDR1 and CDR2 sequences are GITISATS and ISYDGTV (reference sequence). The CDR3 consists of 16 residues.

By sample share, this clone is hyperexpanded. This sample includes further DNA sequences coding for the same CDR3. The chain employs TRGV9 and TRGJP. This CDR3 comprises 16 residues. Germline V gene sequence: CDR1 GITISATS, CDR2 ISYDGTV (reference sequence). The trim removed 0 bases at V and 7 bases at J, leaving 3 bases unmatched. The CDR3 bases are TGTGCCTTGTGGGAGGTGCAGGAGTTGGGCAAAAAAATCAAGGTATTT. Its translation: CALWEVQELGKKIKVF.

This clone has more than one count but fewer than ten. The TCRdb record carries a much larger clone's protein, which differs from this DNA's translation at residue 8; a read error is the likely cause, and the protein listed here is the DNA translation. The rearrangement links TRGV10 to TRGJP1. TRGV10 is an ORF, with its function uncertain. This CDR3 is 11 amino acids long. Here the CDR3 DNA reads TGTGCTGCGTGGGATTGTTGGCTCAAGATATTT. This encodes CAAWDCWLKIF.

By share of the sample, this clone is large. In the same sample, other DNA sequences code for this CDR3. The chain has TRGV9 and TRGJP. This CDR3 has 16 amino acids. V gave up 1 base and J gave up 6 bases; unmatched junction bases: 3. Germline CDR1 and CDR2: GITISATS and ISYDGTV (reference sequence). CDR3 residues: CALWEVRELGKKIKVF. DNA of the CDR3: TGTGCCTTGTGGGAGGTCCGAGAGTTGGGCAAAAAAATCAAGGTATTT.

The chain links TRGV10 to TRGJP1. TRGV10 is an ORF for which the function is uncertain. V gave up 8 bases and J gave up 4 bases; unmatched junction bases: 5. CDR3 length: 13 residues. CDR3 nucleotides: TGTGCTGCGTGGGACCACACTGGTTGGTTCAAGATATTT. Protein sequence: CAAWDHTGWFKIF.